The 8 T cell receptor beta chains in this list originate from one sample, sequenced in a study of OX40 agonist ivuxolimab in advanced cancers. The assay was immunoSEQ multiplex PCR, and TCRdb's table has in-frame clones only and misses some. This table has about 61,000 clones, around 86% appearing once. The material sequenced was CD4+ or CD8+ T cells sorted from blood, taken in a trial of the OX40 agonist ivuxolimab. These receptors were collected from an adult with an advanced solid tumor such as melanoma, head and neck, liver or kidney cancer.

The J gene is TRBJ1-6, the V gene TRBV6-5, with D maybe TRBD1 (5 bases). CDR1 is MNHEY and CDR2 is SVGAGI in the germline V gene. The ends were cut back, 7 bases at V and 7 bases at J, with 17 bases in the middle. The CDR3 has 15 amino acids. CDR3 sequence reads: CASTPFPGWNSPLHF. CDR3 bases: TGTGCCAGCACCCCCTTCCCAGGGTGGAATTCACCCCTCCACTTT.

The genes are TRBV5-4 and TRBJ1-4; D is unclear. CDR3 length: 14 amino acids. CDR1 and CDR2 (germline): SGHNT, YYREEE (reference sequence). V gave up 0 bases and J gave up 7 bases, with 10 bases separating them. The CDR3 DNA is TGTGCCAGCAGCTTGGGGGGTGGTGGTGAAAAACTGTTTTTT. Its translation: CASSLGGGGEKLFF.

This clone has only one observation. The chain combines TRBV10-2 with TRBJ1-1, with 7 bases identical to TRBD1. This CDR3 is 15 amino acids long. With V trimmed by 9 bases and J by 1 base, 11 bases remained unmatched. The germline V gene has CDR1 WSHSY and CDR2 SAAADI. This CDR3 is CASSFSGQKNTEAFF. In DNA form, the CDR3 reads TGCGCCAGTTCGTTCTCGGGACAGAAGAACACTGAAGCTTTCTTT.

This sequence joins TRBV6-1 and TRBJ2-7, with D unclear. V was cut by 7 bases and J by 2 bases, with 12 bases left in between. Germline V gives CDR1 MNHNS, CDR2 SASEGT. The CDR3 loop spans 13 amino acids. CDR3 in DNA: TGTGCCAGCATCGGGCCGGCGACCTACGAGCAGTACTTC. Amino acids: CASIGPATYEQYF.

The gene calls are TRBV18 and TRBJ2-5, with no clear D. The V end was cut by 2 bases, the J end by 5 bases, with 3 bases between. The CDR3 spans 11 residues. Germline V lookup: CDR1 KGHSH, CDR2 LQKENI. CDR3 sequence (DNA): TGTGCCAGCTCACCAAGCGAGACCCAGTACTTC. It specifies CASSPSETQYF.

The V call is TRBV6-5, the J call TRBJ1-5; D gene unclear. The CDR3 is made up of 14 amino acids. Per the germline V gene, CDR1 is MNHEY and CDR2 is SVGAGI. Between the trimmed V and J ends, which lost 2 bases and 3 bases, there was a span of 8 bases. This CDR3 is CASSYGGLNQPQHF. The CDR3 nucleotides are TGTGCCAGCAGTTACGGCGGACTCAATCAGCCCCAGCATTTT.

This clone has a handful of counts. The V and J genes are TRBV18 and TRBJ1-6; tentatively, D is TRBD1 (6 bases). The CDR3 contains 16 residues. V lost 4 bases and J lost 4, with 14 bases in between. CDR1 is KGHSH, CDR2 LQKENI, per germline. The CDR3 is CASSRVGQTYNSPLHF. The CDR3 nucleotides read TGTGCCAGCTCACGAGTCGGACAGACATATAATTCACCCCTCCACTTT. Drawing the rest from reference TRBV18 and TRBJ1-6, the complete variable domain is NAGVMQNPRHLVRRRGQEARLRCSPMKGHSHVYWYRQLPEEGLKFMVYLQKENIIDESGMPKERFSAEFPKEGPSILRIQQVVRGDSAAYFCASSRVGQTYNSPLHFGNGTRLTVT.

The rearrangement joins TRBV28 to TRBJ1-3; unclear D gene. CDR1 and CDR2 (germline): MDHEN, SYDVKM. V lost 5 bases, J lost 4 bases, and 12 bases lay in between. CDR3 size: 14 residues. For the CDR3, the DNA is TGTGCCAGCAGTGTAGGTTCTCCCGGAAACACCATATATTTT. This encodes CASSVGSPGNTIYF.